This T cell receptor (beta chain) is drawn from a study of blood T cell repertoires in COVID-19. Study-level information: Material from acute and convalescent COVID-19 was sourced from the United States, Italy and Spain.

In the original processing: Reference gene primer amplification gave nucleated cell count estimates. Profiling relied on immunoSEQ multiplex PCR, and the TCRdb table lists in-frame clones only, not all of them. The V and J calls and the clone size are those of that table, but D and trimming were determined from the DNA. This sample yields over 120,000 clones, of which 75% to 80% are seen a single time; about 3.2% belongs to the top ten. In assigning cohorts, the study relied on participant-reported clinical history. This CDR3 is 17 amino acids long. The V gene's germline CDR1 is MDHEN and CDR2 SYDVKM. V shed 7 bases and J shed 0 bases, with 20 bases lying between them.

The chain uses TRBV28 and TRBJ2-3; possible D gene TRBD2, 5 bases. The sample was PBMCs or T cells enriched from blood (not recorded which). This clonotype originated in a woman aged 50 to 60 who had recovered from COVID-19. The CDR3 loop is CASTRVEVGFSTDTQYF. CDR3 DNA: TGTGCCAGCACCCGCGTGGAGGTTGGCTTTAGCACAGATACGCAGTATTTT. The full variable domain, completed using reference TRBV28 and TRBJ2-3, is DVKVTQSSRYLVKRTGEKVFLECVQDMDHENMFWYRQDPGLGLRLIYFSYDVKMKEKGDIPEGYSVSREKKERFSLILESASTNQTSMYLCASTRVEVGFSTDTQYFGPGTRLTVL.